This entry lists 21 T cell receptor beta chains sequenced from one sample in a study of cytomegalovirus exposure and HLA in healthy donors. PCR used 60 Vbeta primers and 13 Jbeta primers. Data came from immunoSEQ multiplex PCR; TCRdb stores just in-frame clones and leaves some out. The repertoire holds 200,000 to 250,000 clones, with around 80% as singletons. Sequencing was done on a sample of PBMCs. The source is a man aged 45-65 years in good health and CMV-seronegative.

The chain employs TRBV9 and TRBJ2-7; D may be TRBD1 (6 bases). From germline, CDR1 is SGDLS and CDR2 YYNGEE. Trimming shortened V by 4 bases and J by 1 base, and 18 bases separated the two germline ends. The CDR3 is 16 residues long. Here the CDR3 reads CASSSPQGMASYEQYF. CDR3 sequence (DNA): TGTGCCAGCAGCTCCCCCCAGGGGATGGCTTCCTACGAGCAGTACTTC.

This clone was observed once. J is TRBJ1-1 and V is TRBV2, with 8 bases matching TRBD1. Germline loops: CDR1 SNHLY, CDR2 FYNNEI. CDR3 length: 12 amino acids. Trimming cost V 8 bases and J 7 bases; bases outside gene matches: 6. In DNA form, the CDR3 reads TGTGCCAGCCGGACAGGGTGGAGTGAAGCTTTCTTT. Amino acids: CASRTGWSEAFF.

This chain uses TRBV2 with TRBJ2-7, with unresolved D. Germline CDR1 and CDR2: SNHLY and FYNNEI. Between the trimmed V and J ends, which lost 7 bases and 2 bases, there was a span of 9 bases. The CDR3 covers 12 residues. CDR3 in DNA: TGTGCCAGCACCCCTGGCACCTACGAGCAGTACTTC. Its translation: CASTPGTYEQYF.

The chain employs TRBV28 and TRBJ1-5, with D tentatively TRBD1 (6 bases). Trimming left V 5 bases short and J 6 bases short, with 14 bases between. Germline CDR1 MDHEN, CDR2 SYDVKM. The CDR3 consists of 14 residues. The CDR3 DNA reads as TGTGCCAGCAGTCTGGGAGGGGGTGGTCAGCCCCAGCATTTT. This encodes CASSLGGGGQPQHF.

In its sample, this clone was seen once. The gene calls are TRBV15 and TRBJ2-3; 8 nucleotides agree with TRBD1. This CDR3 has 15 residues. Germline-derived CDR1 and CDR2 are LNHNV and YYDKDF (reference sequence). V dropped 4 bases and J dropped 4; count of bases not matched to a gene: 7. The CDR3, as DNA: TGTGCCACCAGCAATGGCAGGGGGCAGGCAGATACGCAGTATTTT. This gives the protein CATSNGRGQADTQYF.

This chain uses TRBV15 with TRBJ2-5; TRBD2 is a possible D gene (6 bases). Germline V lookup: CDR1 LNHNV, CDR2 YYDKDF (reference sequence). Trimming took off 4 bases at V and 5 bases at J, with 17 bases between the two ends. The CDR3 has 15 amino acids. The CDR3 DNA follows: TGTGCCACCAGCACTTACCGGGGGACGGGGGAGACCCAGTACTTC. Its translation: CATSTYRGTGETQYF.

The CDR3 spells CSANRDYEQYF. DNA of the CDR3: TGCAGTGCTAATCGGGACTACGAGCAGTACTTC. The chain links TRBV20-1 to TRBJ2-7, with a tentative D call TRBD2 (5 bases). V shed 4 bases and J shed 3 bases, with 7 bases lying between them. Germline-derived CDR1 and CDR2 are DFQATT and SNEGSKA (reference sequence). The CDR3 has 11 amino acids.

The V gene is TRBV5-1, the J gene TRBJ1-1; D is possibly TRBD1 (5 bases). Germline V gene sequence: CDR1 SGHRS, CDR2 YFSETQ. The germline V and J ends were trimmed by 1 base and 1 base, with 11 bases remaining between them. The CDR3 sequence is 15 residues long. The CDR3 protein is CASSLSGSGNTEAFF. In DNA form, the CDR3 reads TGCGCCAGCAGCTTGTCAGGGTCCGGGAACACTGAAGCTTTCTTT.

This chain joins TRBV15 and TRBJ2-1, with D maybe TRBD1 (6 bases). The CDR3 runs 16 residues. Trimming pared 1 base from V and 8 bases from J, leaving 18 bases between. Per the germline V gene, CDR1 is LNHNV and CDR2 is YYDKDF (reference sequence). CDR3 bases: TGTGCCACCAGCAGAGGAGCGGACAGTGAGTGGGATGAGCAGTTCTTC. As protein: CATSRGADSEWDEQFF.

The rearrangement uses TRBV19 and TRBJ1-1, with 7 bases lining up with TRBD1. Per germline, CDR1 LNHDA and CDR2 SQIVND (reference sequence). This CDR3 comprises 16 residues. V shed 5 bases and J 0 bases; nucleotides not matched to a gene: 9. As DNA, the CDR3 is TGTGCCAGTAGTTCCCCACACGGGACAGTGAACACTGAAGCTTTCTTT. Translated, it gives CASSSPHGTVNTEAFF. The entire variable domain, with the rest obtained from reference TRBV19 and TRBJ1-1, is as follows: DGGITQSPKYLFRKEGQNVTLSCEQNLNHDAMYWYRQDPGQGLRLIYYSQIVNDFQKGDIAEGYSVSREKKESFPLTVTSAQKNPTAFYLCASSSPHGTVNTEAFFGQGTRLTVV.

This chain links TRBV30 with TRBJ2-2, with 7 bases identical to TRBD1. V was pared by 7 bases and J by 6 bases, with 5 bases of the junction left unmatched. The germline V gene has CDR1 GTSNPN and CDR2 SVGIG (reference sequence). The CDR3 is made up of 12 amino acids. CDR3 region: CASTGWSGELFF. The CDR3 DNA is TGTGCCTCGACAGGGTGGTCCGGGGAGCTGTTTTTT. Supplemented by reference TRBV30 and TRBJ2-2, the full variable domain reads SQTIHQWPATLVQPVGSPLSLECTVEGTSNPNLYWYRQAAGRGLQLLFYSVGIGQISSEVPQNLSASRPQDRQFILSSKKLLLSDSGFYLCASTGWSGELFFGEGSRLTVL.

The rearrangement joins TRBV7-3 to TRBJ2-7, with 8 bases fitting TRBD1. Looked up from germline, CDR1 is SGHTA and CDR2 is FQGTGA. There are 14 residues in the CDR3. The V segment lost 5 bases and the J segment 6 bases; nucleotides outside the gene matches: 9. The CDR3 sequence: CASSTLDRGGEQYF. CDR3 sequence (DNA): TGTGCCAGCAGCACCCTAGACAGGGGCGGCGAGCAGTACTTC.

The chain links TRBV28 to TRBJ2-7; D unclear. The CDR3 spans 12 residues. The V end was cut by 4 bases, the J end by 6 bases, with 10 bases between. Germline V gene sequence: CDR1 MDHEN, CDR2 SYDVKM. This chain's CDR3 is CASSSNSREQYF. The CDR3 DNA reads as TGTGCCAGCAGTTCTAACAGCCGCGAGCAGTACTTC.

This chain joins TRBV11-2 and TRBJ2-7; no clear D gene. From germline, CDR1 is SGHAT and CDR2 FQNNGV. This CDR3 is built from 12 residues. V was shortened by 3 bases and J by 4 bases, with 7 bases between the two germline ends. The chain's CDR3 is CASSLASYEQYF. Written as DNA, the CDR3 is TGTGCCAGCAGCTTGGCCAGTTACGAGCAGTACTTC.

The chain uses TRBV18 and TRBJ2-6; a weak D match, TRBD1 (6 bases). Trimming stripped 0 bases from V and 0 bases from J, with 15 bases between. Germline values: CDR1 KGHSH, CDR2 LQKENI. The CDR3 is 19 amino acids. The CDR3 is CASSPPVDSLDSGANVLTF. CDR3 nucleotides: TGTGCCAGCTCACCACCGGTGGACAGCCTAGACTCTGGGGCCAACGTCCTGACTTTC. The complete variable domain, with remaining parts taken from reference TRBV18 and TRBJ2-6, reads NAGVMQNPRHLVRRRGQEARLRCSPMKGHSHVYWYRQLPEEGLKFMVYLQKENIIDESGMPKERFSAEFPKEGPSILRIQQVVRGDSAAYFCASSPPVDSLDSGANVLTFGAGSRLTVL.

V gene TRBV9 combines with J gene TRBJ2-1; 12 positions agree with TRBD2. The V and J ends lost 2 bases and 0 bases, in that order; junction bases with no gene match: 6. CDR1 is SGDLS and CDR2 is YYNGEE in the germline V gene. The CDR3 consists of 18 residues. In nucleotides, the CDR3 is TGTGCCAGCAGCGTCCGGACTAGCGGGATGACCTCCTACAATGAGCAGTTCTTC. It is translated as CASSVRTSGMTSYNEQFF.

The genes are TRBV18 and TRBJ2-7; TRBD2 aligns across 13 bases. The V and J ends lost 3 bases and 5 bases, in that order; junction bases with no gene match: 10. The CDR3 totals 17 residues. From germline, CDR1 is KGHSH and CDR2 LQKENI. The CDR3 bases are TGTGCCAGCTCACCCATCTCGACTAGCGGGAGGTGGAACGAGCAGTACTTC. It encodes CASSPISTSGRWNEQYF.

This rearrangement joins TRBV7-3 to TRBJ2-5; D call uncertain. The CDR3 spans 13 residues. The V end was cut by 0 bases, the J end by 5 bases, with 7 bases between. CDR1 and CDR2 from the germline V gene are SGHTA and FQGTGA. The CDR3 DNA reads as TGTGCCAGCAGCTTAACGGAGATTGAGACCCAGTACTTC. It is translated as CASSLTEIETQYF.

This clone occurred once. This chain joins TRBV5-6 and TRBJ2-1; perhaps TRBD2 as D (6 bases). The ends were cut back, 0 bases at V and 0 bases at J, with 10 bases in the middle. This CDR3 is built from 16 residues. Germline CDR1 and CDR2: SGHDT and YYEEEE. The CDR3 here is CASSLGGVSSYNEQFF. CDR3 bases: TGTGCCAGCAGCTTGGGGGGGGTCAGCTCCTACAATGAGCAGTTCTTC.

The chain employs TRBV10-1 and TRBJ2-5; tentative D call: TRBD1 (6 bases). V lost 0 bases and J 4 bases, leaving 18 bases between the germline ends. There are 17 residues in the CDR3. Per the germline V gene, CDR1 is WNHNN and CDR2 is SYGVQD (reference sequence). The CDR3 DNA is TGCGCCAGCAGTGAGTCGGGGGCAGGGATCAATGGAGAGACCCAGTACTTC. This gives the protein CASSESGAGINGETQYF.

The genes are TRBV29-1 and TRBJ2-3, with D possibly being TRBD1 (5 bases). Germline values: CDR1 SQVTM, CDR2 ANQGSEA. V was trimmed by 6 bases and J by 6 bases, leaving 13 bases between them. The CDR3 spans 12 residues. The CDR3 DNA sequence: TGCAGCGTCATGCGACAGTTTGATACGCAGTATTTT. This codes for CSVMRQFDTQYF.